A single sample gave rise to the 8 T cell receptor beta chains below, sequenced in a study of blood T cell repertoires in COVID-19. The table came from immunoSEQ multiplex PCR; TCRdb's copy has only in-frame clones and leaves some out. The data hold around 190,000 clones, with approximately 78% observed a single time. The source material was PBMCs or T cells enriched from blood (not recorded which). These receptors were taken from a man aged 35-49 years who had recovered from COVID-19.

The genes are TRBV5-1 and TRBJ2-1, with D perhaps matching TRBD1 (5 bases). V was pared by 0 bases and J by 8 bases, with 12 bases between. CDR1 SGHRS and CDR2 YFSETQ come from the germline V gene. This CDR3 has 14 residues. CDR3 nucleotides: TGCGCCAGCAGCTTGGGGCAGGGTGACGATGAGCAGTTCTTC. This gives the protein CASSLGQGDDEQFF.

The CDR3 bases are TGTGCCAGCAGCGTAGATGGCTCCAGCACAGATACGCAGTATTTT. It codes for CASSVDGSSTDTQYF. The chain links TRBV9 to TRBJ2-3; D is ambiguous. The CDR3 consists of 15 residues. V was cut by 0 bases and J by 0 bases, with 8 bases left in between. Germline V CDR1 and CDR2: SGDLS, YYNGEE.

Notes on this clone: Its ends do not fully match the called genes, so a read error is possible. The chain employs TRBV6-5 and TRBJ1-1; 9 nucleotides match TRBD1. In germline, CDR1 is MNHEY, CDR2 SVGAGI. The CDR3 is made up of 12 amino acids. This chain's CDR3 is CASTTSGQGPEF. The CDR3 DNA follows: TGTGCCAGCACCACCTCCGGACAGGGGCCCGAATTT.

V and J are TRBV7-9 and TRBJ2-1, with D tentatively TRBD2 (6 bases). V gave up 3 bases and J gave up 1 base, with 10 bases separating them. The CDR3 length is 15 residues. The germline CDR1 and CDR2 sequences are SEHNR and FQNEAQ (reference sequence). CDR3 sequence (DNA): TGTGCCAGCAGCTTTCGGGAGAGGTCCTACAATGAGCAGTTCTTC. Its translation is CASSFRERSYNEQFF.

The chain recombines TRBV19 with TRBJ1-5, with a possible D match to TRBD1 (6 bases). Germline loops: CDR1 LNHDA, CDR2 SQIVND (reference sequence). The CDR3 is made up of 15 amino acids. With 3 bases removed from V and 11 bases from J, the gap between germline ends came to 20 bases. The CDR3 spells CASSINVGGGLTQHF. CDR3 coding DNA: TGTGCCAGTAGTATCAATGTAGGGGGGGGTCTGACCCAGCATTTT.

The chain links TRBV5-1 to TRBJ1-1; no firm D call. This CDR3 has 15 residues. Germline-derived CDR1 and CDR2 are SGHRS and YFSETQ. V lost 0 bases to trimming and J lost 1 base, with 10 bases between them. The CDR3 spells CASSLAQVRNTEAFF. CDR3 nucleotide sequence: TGCGCCAGCAGCTTGGCCCAGGTGAGGAACACTGAAGCTTTCTTT.

The rearrangement links TRBV9 to TRBJ2-3; 8 bases map to TRBD2. This CDR3 is built from 15 residues. The J segment lost 4 bases and the V segment lost 0 bases, leaving 4 bases of the junction unmatched. Germline-derived CDR1 and CDR2 are SGDLS and YYNGEE. CDR3 nucleotide sequence: TGTGCCAGCAGCGTAGGCGGGGGGCAAGCAGATACGCAGTATTTT. Encoded protein: CASSVGGGQADTQYF.

V usage is TRBV11-2 and J usage is TRBJ2-5; the D gene is possibly TRBD1 (7 bases). Trimming left V 2 bases short and J 1 base short, with 14 bases between. Germline V lookup: CDR1 SGHAT, CDR2 FQNNGV. The CDR3 sequence is 16 residues long. The CDR3 bases are TGTGCCAGCAGCTTAATAGGCGGGACAGTCCAAGAGACCCAGTACTTC. Protein: CASSLIGGTVQETQYF.